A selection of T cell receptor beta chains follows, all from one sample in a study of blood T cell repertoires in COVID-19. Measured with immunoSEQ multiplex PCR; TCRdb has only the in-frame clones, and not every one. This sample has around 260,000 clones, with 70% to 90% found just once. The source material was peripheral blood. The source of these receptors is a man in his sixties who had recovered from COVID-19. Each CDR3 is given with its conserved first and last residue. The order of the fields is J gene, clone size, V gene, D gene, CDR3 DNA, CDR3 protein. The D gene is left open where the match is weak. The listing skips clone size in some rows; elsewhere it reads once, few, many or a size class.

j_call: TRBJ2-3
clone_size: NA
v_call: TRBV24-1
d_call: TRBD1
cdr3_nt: TGTGCCACCAGTGAGTCCAGGGCAGGGGGCCGAGATACGCAGTATTTT
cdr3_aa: CATSESRAGGRDTQYF

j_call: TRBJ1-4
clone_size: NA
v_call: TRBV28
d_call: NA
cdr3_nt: TGTGCCAGCAGTTTACGGGGTGAAAAACTGTTTTTT
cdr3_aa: CASSLRGEKLFF

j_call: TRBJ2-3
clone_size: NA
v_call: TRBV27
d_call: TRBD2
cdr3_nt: TGTGCCAGCACCCAGACTAGCGGGGGTGACACAGATACGCAGTATTTT
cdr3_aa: CASTQTSGGDTDTQYF

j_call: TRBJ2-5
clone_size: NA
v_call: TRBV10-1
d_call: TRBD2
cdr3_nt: TGCGCCAGCAGTGGGACTAGCGGGGCCCAACAAGAGACCCAGTACTTC
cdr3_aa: CASSGTSGAQQETQYF

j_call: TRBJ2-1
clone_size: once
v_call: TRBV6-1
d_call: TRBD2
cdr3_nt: TGTGCCAGCACTGATCACGGGACTAGCGGGAGGCGGTATGAGCAGTTCTTC
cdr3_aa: CASTDHGTSGRRYEQFF

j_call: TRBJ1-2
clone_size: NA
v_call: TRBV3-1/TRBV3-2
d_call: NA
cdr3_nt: TGTGCCAGCAGCCAAGCGCAGGATGGCTACACCTTC
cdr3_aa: CASSQAQDGYTF

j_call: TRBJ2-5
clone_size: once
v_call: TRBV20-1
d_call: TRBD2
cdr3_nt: TGCAGTGCTAGTCCCCATAGCGGGAGAGTTGTCGAGACCCAGTACTTC
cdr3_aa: CSASPHSGRVVETQYF

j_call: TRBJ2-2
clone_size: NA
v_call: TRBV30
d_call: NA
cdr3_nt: TGTGCCTGGAGTGTCAAGGGGCGTACCGGGGAGCTGTTTTTT
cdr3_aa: CAWSVKGRTGELFF

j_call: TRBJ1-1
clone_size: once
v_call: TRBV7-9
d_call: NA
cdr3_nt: TGTGCCAGCAGCTCCCCTCCGGGGAACACTGAAGCTTTCTTT
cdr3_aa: CASSSPPGNTEAFF

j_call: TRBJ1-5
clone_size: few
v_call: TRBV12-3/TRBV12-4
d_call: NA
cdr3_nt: TGTGCCAGCTACAGGGTCGGTCAGCCCCAGCATTTT
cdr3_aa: CASYRVGQPQHF

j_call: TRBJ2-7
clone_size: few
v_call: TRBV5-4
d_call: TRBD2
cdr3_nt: TGTGCCAGCAGTACCGGGACTACTCTCGAGCAGTACTTC
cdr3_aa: CASSTGTTLEQYF

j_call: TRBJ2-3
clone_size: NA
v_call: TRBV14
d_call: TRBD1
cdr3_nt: TGTGCCAGCAGCGGTCGGACAGGGGTCGGCACAGATACGCAGTATTTT
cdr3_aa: CASSGRTGVGTDTQYF

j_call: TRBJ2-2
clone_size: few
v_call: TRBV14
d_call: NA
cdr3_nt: TGTGCCAGCAGCCAGCAAAGAGTACGCCAGGGGAACACCGGGGAGCTGTTTTTT
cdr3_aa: CASSQQRVRQGNTGELFF

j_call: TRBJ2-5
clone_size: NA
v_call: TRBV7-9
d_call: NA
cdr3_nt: TGTGCCTGCACGGGTCGGTCGTACCAAGAGACCCAGTACTTC
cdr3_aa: CACTGRSYQETQYF

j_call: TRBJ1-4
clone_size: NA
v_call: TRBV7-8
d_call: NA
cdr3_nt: TGTGCCAGCAGCTTAGCGAGAAGGCCCGGCGGCGAAAAACTGTTTTTT
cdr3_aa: CASSLARRPGGEKLFF

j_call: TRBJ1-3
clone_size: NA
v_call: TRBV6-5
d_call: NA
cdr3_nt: TGTGCCACCAAACCGGGACACAACTCTGGAAACACCATATATTTT
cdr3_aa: CATKPGHNSGNTIYF

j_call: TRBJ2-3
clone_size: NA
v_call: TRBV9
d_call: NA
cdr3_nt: TGTGCCAGCAGCGTAGTAGCACAAATCACAGATACGCAGTATTTT
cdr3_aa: CASSVVAQITDTQYF

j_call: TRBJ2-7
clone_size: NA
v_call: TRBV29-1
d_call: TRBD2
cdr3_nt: TGCAGCGCTCGGGGACTACTACTCCACGAGCAGTACTTC
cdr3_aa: CSARGLLLHEQYF

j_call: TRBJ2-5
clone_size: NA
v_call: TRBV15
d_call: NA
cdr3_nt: TGTGCCACGTCGACGGGGATTACCCAGTACTTC
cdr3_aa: CATSTGITQYF

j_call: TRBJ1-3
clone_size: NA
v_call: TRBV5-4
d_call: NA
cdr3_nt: TGTGCCAGCAGCCGAGAAATCTCCTCTGGAAACACCATATATTTT
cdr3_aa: CASSREISSGNTIYF

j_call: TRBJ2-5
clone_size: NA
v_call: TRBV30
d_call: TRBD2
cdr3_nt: TGTGCCTGTTCGCGGAGCGGGGGGCAGACCCAGTACTTC
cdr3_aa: CACSRSGGQTQYF

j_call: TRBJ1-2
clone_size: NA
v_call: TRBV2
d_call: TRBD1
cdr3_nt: TGTGCCAGCAGGGAACTACAGGGGGCAGGCTATGGCTACACCTTC
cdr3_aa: CASRELQGAGYGYTF